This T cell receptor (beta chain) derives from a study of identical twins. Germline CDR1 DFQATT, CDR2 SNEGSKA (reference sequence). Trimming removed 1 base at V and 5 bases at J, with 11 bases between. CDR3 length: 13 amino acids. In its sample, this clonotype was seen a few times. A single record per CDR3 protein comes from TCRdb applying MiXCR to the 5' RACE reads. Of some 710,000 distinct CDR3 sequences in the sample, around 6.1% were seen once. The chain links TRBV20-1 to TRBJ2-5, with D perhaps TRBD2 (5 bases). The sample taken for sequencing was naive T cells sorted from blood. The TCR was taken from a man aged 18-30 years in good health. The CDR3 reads CSARGGPLETQYF. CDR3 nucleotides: TGCAGTGCTAGAGGAGGGCCCTTGGAGACCCAGTACTTC.